This T cell receptor (beta chain) was sequenced during a study of OX40 agonist ivuxolimab in advanced cancers. Study-level background: Ivuxolimab, which targeted the costimulatory receptor OX40 (CD134), was an agonistic, fully human IgG2 monoclonal antibody. Intravenous ivuxolimab was administered to patients every 2 weeks at six dose levels: 0.01, 0.1, 0.3, 1.5, 3 and 10 mg/kg. Of the approximately 53 patients in dose escalation, approximately 20 had hepatocellular carcinoma, some 15 had melanoma, 9 had renal cell carcinoma and 9 had head and neck cancer. In the dose-escalation cohort, approximately 82% of patients were male, and the mean age was about 55 years, with a range of roughly 20 to 79. Patients were allowed to have had prior anti-PD-1, anti-PD-L1 or anti-CTLA-4 therapy, and around 40% of the dose-escalation patients had previously received checkpoint inhibitors. Three dose-escalation patients achieved partial responses, one with hepatocellular carcinoma and two with cutaneous melanoma. Peripheral TCRbeta sequencing aimed to test whether ivuxolimab altered TCR sequence diversity and caused clonal T-cell expansion. The paper describes the monotherapy dose-escalation part (N of about 52 patients) of the phase I trial of ivuxolimab. Study-wide conclusions, independent of this receptor: After ivuxolimab, CD8+ T cells had more expanded clones than CD4+ T cells on average. Low levels of normalized T-cell clonal expansion were also seen in some patients who did not respond. At doses from 0.1 to 3.0 mg/kg, clonal expansion was seen in both CD4+ and CD8+ blood T cells between baseline and week 6. The antigen specificity of the peripheral T cells that underwent clonal expansion was not determined. In the 0.1-3.0 mg/kg groups, partial responders had among the lowest normalized peripheral clonal expansion, particularly in CD8+ T cells.

In the case of this clone: Its antigen is not yet known. The record has no base qualities; no much larger clone is one base away.

Genomic DNA was isolated from the sorted cells so that the TCRbeta CDR3 region could be sequenced. The immunoSEQ Assay was used for sequencing of TCRbeta CDR3 regions. This immuneACCESS table, as held by TCRdb, lists in-frame sequences with V and J called but not all clones. Of the missing ones, under half trace to an unresolved V gene in checked studies; the others have no known cause. The sample table lists approximately 99,000 clones, 94% of them with a count of one. Less than 0.2% of the sample rests with the top ten. The CDR3 sequence holds 13 residues, the cysteine and phenylalanine included. Only the CDR3 DNA is retained, 39 bases long and in frame from the first base. CDR1 MNHNY and CDR2 SVGAGI are derived from the germline V gene (reference sequence). V lost 4 bases and J lost 2 bases; the stretch between them is 9 bases long. The trial excluded patients who had a history of autoimmune disease or were on systemic immunosuppression. Peripheral blood for TCR sequencing was collected from all dose cohorts at baseline, on cycle 4 day 1, and on cycle 7 day 1. Samples came from an open-label, multicenter, first-in-human phase I dose-escalation trial of ivuxolimab. Adults with locally advanced or metastatic head and neck squamous cell, hepatocellular, melanoma or renal cell carcinoma were enrolled in the trial. Before TCR sequencing, CD4+ and CD8+ T cells were separately sorted from peripheral blood.

The sequence came from an adult with an advanced solid tumor such as melanoma, head and neck, liver or kidney cancer. The sequencing here drew on CD4+ or CD8+ T cells sorted from blood, taken in a trial of the OX40 agonist ivuxolimab. The chain is encoded by TRBV6-6 joined to TRBJ2-7; TRBD1 is a possible D gene, resting on 6 matching bases. The CDR3 is CASSSQGPYEQYF. The DNA reads TGTGCCAGCAGTTCACAGGGACCCTACGAGCAGTACTTC.